Below, 32 T cell receptor beta chains from the same sample are listed, as sequenced in a study of Ad26.COV2.S vaccination and SARS-CoV-2 variants. Specified treatment: some 20 received Ad26.COV2.S at low or high dose, single or two shots; 5 received placebo; per-sample allocation not given. Material that was analyzed had been drawn on day 63 after the first vaccine or placebo injection. The data were produced by immunoSEQ multiplex PCR, yet TCRdb's version contains in-frame clones alone and is incomplete. The sample contains 450,000 to 550,000 clones, around 89% of which appear only once. This specimen was peripheral blood, taken in a trial of Ad26.COV2.S vaccine versus placebo. The receptors stem from a person aged 18-65 years who received the Ad26.COV2.S COVID-19 vaccine or a placebo.

V gene TRBV10-1 combines with J gene TRBJ2-5; TRBD1 or TRBD2 may be the D gene (6 bases each). V was pared by 5 bases and J by 2 bases, with 15 bases between. Germline values: CDR1 WNHNN, CDR2 SYGVQD (reference sequence). The CDR3 consists of 15 residues. CDR3 sequence (DNA): TGCGCCAGCAGTCCAGGAGGAGGGGGGCAAGAGACCCAGTACTTC. Amino acid sequence: CASSPGGGGQETQYF.

The rearrangement joins TRBV2 to TRBJ1-4; D not certain. The CDR3 contains 15 residues. Germline V lookup: CDR1 SNHLY, CDR2 FYNNEI. The V end lost 7 bases, the J end lost 5 bases, and 17 bases lay between the germline ends. The CDR3 protein is CASTALGRVNEKLFF. The CDR3 region has the DNA TGTGCCAGCACAGCTTTAGGACGGGTGAATGAAAAACTGTTTTTT.

This chain uses TRBV29-1 with TRBJ2-2; the D gene is possibly TRBD2 (5 bases). V lost 6 bases, J lost 4 bases, and 15 bases lay in between. The CDR3 is 14 residues long. CDR1 and CDR2 (germline): SQVTM, ANQGSEA. In DNA form, the CDR3 reads TGCAGCGTCTTTAGTGGGCGGGTCACCGGGGAGCTGTTTTTT. It codes for CSVFSGRVTGELFF.

The chain is built from TRBV7-2 and TRBJ2-3, with D unresolved. Per germline, CDR1 SGHTA and CDR2 FQGNSA. CDR3 length: 13 residues. With 4 bases removed from V and 6 bases from J, the gap between germline ends came to 11 bases. CDR3 bases: TGTGCCAGCAGCTGGAATAACCAGGATACGCAGTATTTT. Translating it yields CASSWNNQDTQYF.

The rearrangement uses TRBV7-8 and TRBJ2-2; 14 bases align to TRBD2. There are 18 residues in the CDR3. J gave up 0 bases and V 5 bases, and 5 bases lay outside the gene matches. The V gene's germline CDR1 is SGHVS and CDR2 FQNEAQ. The CDR3 loop is CASSARLAGGPNTGELFF. The CDR3 nucleotides read TGTGCCAGCAGCGCCAGACTAGCGGGAGGGCCGAACACCGGGGAGCTGTTTTTT.

In its sample, this clone was seen once. V usage is TRBV14 and J usage is TRBJ2-3; the D call may be TRBD1 or TRBD2 (6 bases each). CDR3 length equals 12 residues. Germline CDR1 and CDR2: SGHDN and FVKESK. The V end was cut by 4 bases, the J end by 11 bases, with 13 bases between. CDR3 loop: CASSPGGREQYF. The CDR3 nucleotides read TGTGCCAGCAGCCCCGGGGGCAGAGAGCAGTATTTT.

The gene calls are TRBV28 and TRBJ2-7; TRBD1 matches 9 bases. This CDR3 region has 15 residues. The J segment lost 4 bases and the V segment lost 6 bases, leaving 10 bases of the junction unmatched. The germline CDR1 and CDR2 sequences are MDHEN and SYDVKM. CDR3 in DNA: TGTGCCAGCAGCAAAAGACAGGGGGACATATACGAGCAGTACTTC. Residues: CASSKRQGDIYEQYF.

The chain employs TRBV2 and TRBJ1-5; 7 bases are a match to TRBD1. CDR1 SNHLY and CDR2 FYNNEI come from the germline V gene. The CDR3 loop spans 14 amino acids. V lost 8 bases, J lost 4 bases, and 8 bases stayed unmatched. The CDR3 spells CASGRDSINQPQHF. The CDR3 nucleotides are TGTGCCAGCGGACGGGACAGCATAAATCAGCCCCAGCATTTT.

The chain recombines TRBV6-5 with TRBJ1-1; D is uncertain. The germline V gene encodes CDR1 MNHEY and CDR2 SVGAGI. V shed 0 bases and J shed 1 base, with 9 bases lying between them. The CDR3 has 15 amino acids. The CDR3 is CASSYSSAKNTEAFF. CDR3 nucleotide sequence: TGTGCCAGCAGTTACTCGTCAGCTAAGAACACTGAAGCTTTCTTT.

The chain employs TRBV24-1 and TRBJ2-2, with D hard to call. The CDR3 runs 15 residues. Trimming removed 1 base from V and 2 bases from J, with 7 bases in between. Germline lookup yields CDR1 KGHDR and CDR2 SFDVKD. The CDR3 spells CATSDLPTNTGELFF. For the CDR3, the DNA is TGTGCCACCAGTGATTTACCGACTAACACCGGGGAGCTGTTTTTT.

To note about this clone: The same CDR3 is also encoded by other DNA sequences in this sample. The rearrangement joins TRBV28 to TRBJ1-2, with D unresolved. Trimming took 2 bases from V and 3 from J, leaving 4 bases between them. Germline loops: CDR1 MDHEN, CDR2 SYDVKM. The CDR3 has 12 residues. The DNA for the CDR3 is TGTGCCAGCAGTTTAGGGGACTATGGCTACACCTTC. This encodes CASSLGDYGYTF.

The rearrangement joins TRBV28 to TRBJ2-1, with TRBD2 identical over 8 bases. From germline, CDR1 is MDHEN and CDR2 SYDVKM. With 4 bases clipped from V and 6 bases from J, the junction kept 11 bases outside the gene matches. The CDR3 sequence is 16 residues long. The CDR3 coding sequence is TGTGCCAGCAGTTCCGTGGGACTAGGGGGTTTCAATGAGCAGTTCTTC. It translates to CASSSVGLGGFNEQFF.

The CDR3 loop reads CASSQGNYGYTF. CDR3 bases: TGTGCCAGCAGCCAGGGTAACTATGGCTACACCTTC. The chain has TRBV28 and TRBJ1-2, with D maybe TRBD1 (5 bases). In germline, CDR1 is MDHEN, CDR2 SYDVKM. CDR3 length: 12 residues. The germline V and J ends were trimmed by 6 bases and 1 base, with 6 bases remaining between them.

In regard to this clone: This CDR3 is also generated by other DNA sequences in the sample. V is TRBV7-3 and J is TRBJ2-1; no firm D call. The CDR3 totals 12 residues. Germline CDR1 SGHTA, CDR2 FQGTGA. Trimming removed 4 bases at V and 6 bases at J, with 7 bases between. The CDR3 DNA reads TGTGCCAGCAGCTCCCAAGGCAATGAGCAGTTCTTC. Protein sequence: CASSSQGNEQFF.

The table lists this clone with a count of one. This chain joins TRBV3-1 (or the pseudogene TRBV3-2) and TRBJ1-2; D might be TRBD1 (5 bases). Trimming pared 5 bases from V and 3 bases from J, leaving 19 bases between. This CDR3 has 16 amino acids. Germline V gene sequence: CDR1 LGHDT, CDR2 YNNKEL (reference sequence). The chain's CDR3 is CASSYRWGDVDYGYTF. Written as DNA, the CDR3 is TGTGCCAGCAGCTATCGGTGGGGGGACGTAGACTATGGCTACACCTTC.

The chain's CDR3 is CASSLTAGYEQYF. The CDR3 DNA follows: TGCGCCAGCAGCTTGACAGCGGGATACGAGCAGTACTTC. The chain carries TRBV5-1 and TRBJ2-7, with 7 bases aligning to TRBD2. CDR3 size: 13 residues. V was pared by 1 base and J by 4 bases, with 2 bases of the junction left unmatched. Germline lookup yields CDR1 SGHRS and CDR2 YFSETQ. Variable domain in full (rest from reference TRBV5-1 and TRBJ2-7): KAGVTQTPRYLIKTRGQQVTLSCSPISGHRSVSWYQQTPGQGLQFLFEYFSETQRNKGNFPGRFSGRQFSNSRSEMNVSTLELGDSALYLCASSLTAGYEQYFGPGTRLTVT.

The chain couples TRBV3-1 (or the pseudogene TRBV3-2) to TRBJ1-1; unclear D gene. Germline V CDR1 and CDR2: LGHDT, YNNKEL (reference sequence). This CDR3 has 14 amino acids. V gave up 1 base and J gave up 2 bases, with 8 bases separating them. The CDR3 DNA reads as TGTGCCAGCAGCCAAGCTATCATAAACACTGAAGCTTTCTTT. This encodes CASSQAIINTEAFF.

The rearrangement joins TRBV18 to TRBJ1-1; the D gene is possibly TRBD1 (6 bases). CDR1 is KGHSH and CDR2 is LQKENI in the germline V gene. Trimming took off 3 bases at V and 1 base at J, with 15 bases between the two ends. There are 16 residues in the CDR3. For the CDR3, the DNA is TGTGCCAGCTCACCTCTTGGGGGGCTGGAGAACACTGAAGCTTTCTTT. It yields the protein CASSPLGGLENTEAFF.

As DNA, the CDR3 is TGTGCCAGTAGCGCCGGGACAAGAGGCGACGAGCAGTACTTC. Translated: CASSAGTRGDEQYF. This rearrangement joins TRBV19 to TRBJ2-7; D may be TRBD1 (6 bases). This CDR3 contains 14 residues. Trimming removed 6 bases at V and 5 bases at J, with 17 bases between. Germline assignment: CDR1 LNHDA and CDR2 SQIVND (reference sequence).

This clone was seen just once. This chain connects TRBV12-3 or TRBV12-4 to TRBJ2-1, with D possibly matching TRBD2 (6 bases). The V end lost 6 bases, the J end lost 12 bases, and 15 bases lay between the germline ends. The CDR3 runs to 12 residues. This CDR3 is CASRSTSSGQFF. Here the CDR3 DNA reads TGTGCCAGCAGGTCAACTAGCTCCGGGCAGTTCTTC.

The chain links TRBV5-6 to TRBJ2-7; 7 bases align to TRBD2. The length of the CDR3 is 17 residues. Germline V gene sequence: CDR1 SGHDT, CDR2 YYEEEE. The J segment lost 4 bases and the V segment lost 2 bases, leaving 15 bases of the junction unmatched. For the CDR3, the DNA is TGTGCCAGCAGCTTTGAGCTGGACGGGCCCGGGGGGTACGAGCAGTACTTC. This codes for CASSFELDGPGGYEQYF.

The rearrangement joins TRBV5-1 to TRBJ2-1, with D maybe TRBD2 (6 bases). Trimming shortened V by 2 bases and J by 2 bases, and 8 bases separated the two germline ends. Germline CDR1 SGHRS, CDR2 YFSETQ. The CDR3 has 14 residues. CDR3 protein: CASSFGEAYNEQFF. The CDR3 coding sequence is TGCGCCAGCAGCTTTGGGGAGGCCTACAATGAGCAGTTCTTC.

The J gene is TRBJ1-1, the V gene TRBV6-5; 7 nucleotides match TRBD1. The CDR3 runs to 14 residues. Trimming at V came to 7 bases and at J to 10 bases, leaving 15 bases not matched to a gene. Germline V gene data show CDR1 as MNHEY and CDR2 as SVGAGI. As DNA, the CDR3 is TGTGCCAGCACCAAATCCTTGATGACAGGGCTAGCTTTCTTT. Translated: CASTKSLMTGLAFF.

V and J are TRBV30 and TRBJ2-1, with D unclear. Trimming cost V 4 bases and J 6 bases, with 7 bases left between them. Germline V CDR1 and CDR2: GTSNPN, SVGIG (reference sequence). The CDR3 extends over 11 amino acids. The CDR3 reads CAWTFGNEQFF. In DNA, the CDR3 is TGTGCCTGGACCTTTGGCAATGAGCAGTTCTTC. The full variable domain, completed using reference TRBV30 and TRBJ2-1, is SQTIHQWPATLVQPVGSPLSLECTVEGTSNPNLYWYRQAAGRGLQLLFYSVGIGQISSEVPQNLSASRPQDRQFILSSKKLLLSDSGFYLCAWTFGNEQFFGPGTRLTVL.

The rearrangement uses TRBV11-3 and TRBJ2-1, with D tentatively TRBD2 (6 bases). Per the germline V gene, CDR1 is SGHNT and CDR2 is YENEEA. The CDR3 totals 14 residues. V dropped 1 base and J dropped 7 bases, with 11 bases sitting between them. The CDR3 DNA sequence: TGTGCCAGCAGCTTAGTGGCTGGGGGGAATGAGCAGTTCTTC. This encodes CASSLVAGGNEQFF.

The chain links TRBV19 to TRBJ1-2, with D possibly TRBD1 on 5 matching bases. V lost 5 bases to trimming and J lost 7 bases, with 14 bases between them. The V gene's germline CDR1 is LNHDA and CDR2 SQIVND (reference sequence). The CDR3 extends over 13 amino acids. This chain's CDR3 is CASSFGATGGYTF. For the CDR3, the DNA is TGTGCCAGTAGTTTCGGGGCCACGGGTGGCTACACCTTC. Based on the CDR3 plus reference TRBV19 and TRBJ1-2, the full variable domain is DGGITQSPKYLFRKEGQNVTLSCEQNLNHDAMYWYRQDPGQGLRLIYYSQIVNDFQKGDIAEGYSVSREKKESFPLTVTSAQKNPTAFYLCASSFGATGGYTFGSGTRLTVV.

This clone was detected only once. The genes are TRBV5-1 and TRBJ1-1; 7 bases align to TRBD1. CDR3 length equals 15 residues. Trimming removed 4 bases from V and 3 bases from J; junction bases left unmatched: 9. Per the germline V gene, CDR1 is SGHRS and CDR2 is YFSETQ. The CDR3 DNA reads as TGCGCCAGCAGCGATCCGACAGGGTTGGACACTGAAGCTTTCTTT. Protein: CASSDPTGLDTEAFF.

This sequence joins TRBV7-9 and TRBJ1-1; 10 bases map to TRBD1. CDR3 length: 17 residues. V lost 5 bases to trimming and J lost 3 bases; unmatched junction nucleotides: 12. From germline, CDR1 is SEHNR and CDR2 FQNEAQ (reference sequence). The CDR3: CASSQPGTGDPDTEAFF. The CDR3 region has the DNA TGTGCCAGCAGCCAACCCGGGACAGGGGATCCGGACACTGAAGCTTTCTTT.

J is TRBJ2-7 and V is TRBV4-2; D gene uncertain. The CDR3 spans 13 residues. Germline values: CDR1 LGHNA, CDR2 YNFKEQ. Trimming shortened V by 0 bases and J by 4 bases, and 7 bases separated the two germline ends. DNA of the CDR3: TGTGCCAGCAGCCAAGATGGCGCTTACGAGCAGTACTTC. Its translation: CASSQDGAYEQYF.

The V call is TRBV18, the J call TRBJ2-3; 14 bases agree with TRBD2. The CDR3 consists of 14 residues. The germline gives CDR1 KGHSH, CDR2 LQKENI. V gave up 5 bases and J gave up 10 bases; unmatched junction bases: 5. This CDR3 is CASSGGLAGGAQYF. CDR3 nucleotide sequence: TGTGCCAGCTCAGGAGGACTAGCGGGGGGTGCGCAGTATTTT. The full variable domain, completed using reference TRBV18 and TRBJ2-3, is NAGVMQNPRHLVRRRGQEARLRCSPMKGHSHVYWYRQLPEEGLKFMVYLQKENIIDESGMPKERFSAEFPKEGPSILRIQQVVRGDSAAYFCASSGGLAGGAQYFGPGTRLTVL.

V usage is TRBV4-3 and J usage is TRBJ1-4, with 8 nucleotides matching TRBD1. The V and J ends lost 3 bases and 10 bases, in that order; junction bases with no gene match: 7. The CDR3 contains 14 residues. Germline V lookup: CDR1 LGHNA, CDR2 YSLEER. The CDR3 nucleotides are TGCGCCAGCAGCCAGTGGACAGGGCTGGGAAAACTGTTTTTT. This translates into CASSQWTGLGKLFF.

This clone was observed at least ten times. The chain is built from TRBV28 and TRBJ1-6; 8 bases line up with TRBD1. This CDR3 is built from 17 residues. The J segment lost 2 bases and the V segment lost 4 bases, leaving 7 bases of the junction unmatched. In germline, CDR1 is MDHEN, CDR2 SYDVKM. The CDR3 DNA sequence: TGTGCCAGCAGTTATCGACAGGGGTTAACCTATAATTCACCCCTCCACTTT. Translated: CASSYRQGLTYNSPLHF.